These 10 T cell receptor beta chains were sequenced from one sample in a study of T cells in women clearing cervical HPV infection. Generated by immunoSEQ multiplex PCR, the TCRdb table keeps only in-frame clones and is missing some. The sample spans fewer than 40,000 clones; the ten largest clones claim about 5%. Sequencing was carried out using blood buffy coat. These receptors came from a woman between 18 and 70 years old with a cervical HPV16 infection that either progressed to CIN3+ or cleared (not recorded which).

A remark on this clone: The read terminates 3 residues before the CDR3 end, so the remaining end is supplied by the germline J gene. This chain joins TRBV20-1 and TRBJ1-2, with D possibly TRBD1 on 5 matching bases. The V end lost 2 bases, the J end lost 6 bases, and 13 bases lay between the germline ends. CDR3 length: 13 amino acids. Germline V gene lookup returns CDR1 DFQATT and CDR2 SNEGSKA (reference sequence). Partial CDR3 DNA: TGCAGTGCTAGAACAGCAGGGAAACATGGC. Translating gives CSARTAGKHG. The complete CDR3 sequence is CSARTAGKHGYTF.

About this clone itself: The CDR3 end falls 3 residues outside the read, so it is completed with the germline J gene. The V gene is TRBV5-5, the J gene TRBJ2-5; maybe TRBD2 (5 bases). This CDR3 region has 15 residues. Trimming took off 0 bases at V and 4 bases at J, with 13 bases between the two ends. Per germline, CDR1 SGHKS and CDR2 YYEKEE (reference sequence). CDR3 amino acids: CASSLALSGGETQYF. CDR3 DNA, as far as it was read: TGTGCCAGCAGCTTGGCACTGAGCGGAGGAGAGACC.

On this clone: The CDR3 end is not reached by the read, which stops 3 residues before it; the germline J gene fills it in. In the same sample, other DNA sequences code for this CDR3. The J gene is TRBJ2-2, the V gene TRBV30, with 7 bases lining up with TRBD1. The V segment lost 5 bases and the J segment 3 bases; nucleotides outside the gene matches: 12. The CDR3 extends over 16 amino acids. The germline V gene has CDR1 GTSNPN and CDR2 SVGIG (reference sequence). The covered CDR3 bases are TGTGCCTGGGAGCAGGGGGACGCCGCGGACACCGGGGAG. Translation gives CAWEQGDAADTGE. The full CDR3 protein is CAWEQGDAADTGELFF.

For this clone: The read terminates 3 residues before the CDR3 end, so the remaining end is supplied by the germline J gene. The chain recombines TRBV5-4 with TRBJ1-2, with 7 bases aligning to TRBD1. Germline CDR1 reads SGHNT; CDR2 reads YYREEE (reference sequence). CDR3 length equals 14 residues. The trim removed 4 bases at V and 4 bases at J, leaving 7 bases unmatched. CDR3 DNA, as far as it was read: TGTGCCAGCAGCCCCGGACAGGCGATCTATGGC. Amino acids: CASSPGQAIYG. From start to end, the CDR3 is CASSPGQAIYGYTF.

Notes on this clone: The sequenced fragment ends 3 residues before the CDR3 boundary, so the rest is inferred from the germline J gene. The chain couples TRBV5-8 to TRBJ2-6, with D tentatively TRBD2 (5 bases). The CDR3 runs 14 residues. CDR1 and CDR2 from the germline V gene are SGHTS and YDEGEE. V shed 3 bases and J shed 2 bases, with 6 bases lying between them. The CDR3 protein is CASSSGAGANVLTF. CDR3 bases read: TGTGCCAGCAGCTCCGGGGCTGGGGCCAACGTC.

Notes on this clone: The CDR3 extends 3 residues past the end of the read, so its final part is completed from the germline J gene. The rearrangement uses TRBV11-3 and TRBJ2-7; 8 bases are shared with TRBD1. Germline CDR1 and CDR2: SGHNT and YENEEA. The CDR3 length is 13 residues. Unmatched junction bases numbered 3, after V lost 3 bases and J lost 5 bases. Incomplete CDR3 DNA: TGTGCCAGCAGCTTTCGGACAGGGAACGAG. It specifies CASSFRTGNE. The whole CDR3 sequence is CASSFRTGNEQYF.

Concerning this clone itself: The read ends 3 residues early relative to the CDR3; the germline J gene fills the gap. J is TRBJ1-2 and V is TRBV7-9; D perhaps matches TRBD1 (6 bases). The CDR3 is 14 amino acids. The germline V gene encodes CDR1 SEHNR and CDR2 FQNEAQ (reference sequence). Trimming took 5 bases from V and 6 from J, leaving 16 bases between them. The CDR3 here is CASSGGQGWDGYTF. The CDR3 bases that were read are TGTGCCAGCAGCGGGGGCCAAGGGTGGGATGGC.

On this clone itself: The CDR3 end lies 3 residues beyond the end of the read and is filled in from the germline J gene. The genes are TRBV7-3 and TRBJ2-1; unclear D gene. The CDR3 has 16 residues. In germline, CDR1 is SGHTA, CDR2 FQGTGA. V lost 5 bases, J lost 2 bases, and 16 bases lay in between. CDR3 bases read: TGTGCCAGCAGCCCAAAGGGCCCATACACCTACAATGAG. Translated, it gives CASSPKGPYTYNE. The full CDR3 reads CASSPKGPYTYNEQFF.

A word on this clone: The missing CDR3 end, 3 residues past where the read stops, is filled in from the germline J gene. This chain uses TRBV20-1 with TRBJ2-1; 11 bases fit TRBD2. CDR1 and CDR2 (germline): DFQATT, SNEGSKA (reference sequence). J was trimmed by 2 bases and V by 6 bases; bases with no gene match: 6. The CDR3 is 15 residues long. Partial CDR3 DNA: TGCAGTGCCAGGAAGACTAGCGGGGCCTACAATGAG. Amino acid sequence: CSARKTSGAYNE. The full CDR3 protein is CSARKTSGAYNEQFF.

As concerns this clone: The read terminates 3 residues before the CDR3 end, so the remaining end is supplied by the germline J gene. The chain employs TRBV2 and TRBJ2-7; 7 bases align to TRBD1. Germline V gene data show CDR1 as SNHLY and CDR2 as FYNNEI. V lost 6 bases to trimming and J lost 1 base; unmatched junction nucleotides: 9. The CDR3 spans 15 residues. The CDR3 reads CASRPPQTGSYEQYF. Partial CDR3 DNA: TGTGCCAGCAGGCCCCCCCAGACAGGGTCCTACGAG.